The entry below gives a single T cell receptor beta chain sequence along with its context. Its antigen is not identified. Sequencing used immunoSEQ multiplex PCR; TCRdb keeps in-frame clones, though not all of them. The sample records about 78,000 clones, roughly 91% being singletons. The data were obtained in a study of graft-versus-host responses after intestinal transplantation. The clonotype originates from a human donor who was the organ donor for an intestinal transplant. The starting material was unstimulated CD8+ T cells sorted from spleen or lymph node cells, obtained before transplant.

The CDR3 region has the DNA TGTGCCAGCAGCTTTGGGACACTCTCCTACGAGCAGTACTTC. The encoded protein is CASSFGTLSYEQYF. The rearrangement joins TRBV5-5 to TRBJ2-7, with D possibly TRBD1 on 6 matching bases. The CDR3 length is 14 residues. From germline, CDR1 is SGHKS and CDR2 YYEKEE (reference sequence). Trimming pared 2 bases from V and 0 bases from J, leaving 9 bases between.